Below are 26 T cell receptor beta chains sequenced from a single sample in a study of PD-1 blockade in classical Hodgkin lymphoma. Some clones are missing from TCRdb's copy, which holds only in-frame ones; the method was immunoSEQ multiplex PCR. Among 7,000 to 8,000 clones listed, approximately 80% were seen once. Every patient was affected by relapse after autologous stem cell transplantation, while exposure to brentuximab vedotin was not uniform. The study purified CD4+ T cells from thawed PBMCs using magnetic negative selection. Material: CD4+ T cells from blood, obtained at baseline. The receptors derive from a human donor with classical Hodgkin lymphoma.

V usage is TRBV9 and J usage is TRBJ1-1, with a weak D call TRBD1 (5 bases). V dropped 0 bases and J dropped 4 bases, with 10 bases sitting between them. The CDR3 sequence is 14 residues long. Germline CDR1 SGDLS, CDR2 YYNGEE. CDR3 coding DNA: TGTGCCAGCAGCGTAGTGAGGGGCGGCACTGAAGCTTTCTTT. Its translation: CASSVVRGGTEAFF.

The gene calls are TRBV19 and TRBJ2-3; D remains ambiguous. CDR1 is LNHDA and CDR2 is SQIVND in the germline V gene (reference sequence). Deletions cut 5 bases from V and 1 base from J, with 7 bases between. The CDR3 length is 13 residues. The CDR3 region is CASSSGRTDTQYF. The CDR3, as DNA: TGTGCCAGTAGTTCCGGACGCACAGATACGCAGTATTTT. Combining the CDR3 with reference TRBV19 and TRBJ2-3 gives the whole variable domain DGGITQSPKYLFRKEGQNVTLSCEQNLNHDAMYWYRQDPGQGLRLIYYSQIVNDFQKGDIAEGYSVSREKKESFPLTVTSAQKNPTAFYLCASSSGRTDTQYFGPGTRLTVL.

This chain connects TRBV4-3 to TRBJ2-5; 9 bases match TRBD2. V dropped 3 bases and J dropped 1; count of bases not matched to a gene: 0. Germline values: CDR1 LGHNA, CDR2 YSLEER. This CDR3 spans 14 amino acids. CDR3 DNA: TGCGCCAGCAGCCAGGGACTAGCCCAAGAGACCCAGTACTTC. This gives the protein CASSQGLAQETQYF.

CDR3 amino acids: CASSLGGTINTEAFF. The CDR3 DNA sequence: TGTGCCAGCAGTTTAGGGGGGACTATCAACACTGAAGCTTTCTTT. The V and J genes are TRBV28 and TRBJ1-1; maybe TRBD1 (5 bases). V was trimmed by 2 bases and J by 2 bases, leaving 12 bases between them. This CDR3 spans 15 amino acids. The germline gives CDR1 MDHEN, CDR2 SYDVKM.

The chain links TRBV4-3 to TRBJ1-6; no clear D gene. The CDR3 totals 15 residues. Germline V CDR1 and CDR2: LGHNA, YSLEER. V was trimmed by 4 bases and J by 0 bases, leaving 7 bases between them. The CDR3: CASSRLGSYNSPLHF. CDR3 in DNA: TGCGCCAGCAGCCGCCTAGGCTCCTATAATTCACCCCTCCACTTT.

The V gene is TRBV6-1, the J gene TRBJ1-3; D call uncertain. Germline CDR1 reads MNHNS; CDR2 reads SASEGT. V was cut by 4 bases and J by 4 bases, with 14 bases left in between. The CDR3 consists of 15 residues. The CDR3: CASSVMSQPGNTIYF. The DNA of the CDR3 is TGTGCCAGCAGTGTCATGAGCCAGCCCGGAAACACCATATATTTT.

The V gene is TRBV18, the J gene TRBJ1-2, with TRBD1 matching 9 bases. The junction had 4 bases not matched to a gene; V was cut back by 1 base and J by 4 bases. The CDR3 loop spans 15 amino acids. Per germline, CDR1 KGHSH and CDR2 LQKENI. The CDR3 sequence is CASSPRTGEGYGYTF. CDR3 in DNA: TGTGCCAGCTCACCACGGACAGGGGAGGGCTATGGCTACACCTTC.

The rearrangement joins TRBV5-6 to TRBJ1-1; TRBD1 matches at 9 bases. J lost 4 bases, V lost 1 base, and 2 bases had no gene match. CDR3 length equals 14 residues. Germline CDR1 SGHDT, CDR2 YYEEEE. The CDR3 DNA sequence: TGTGCCAGCAGCTTGACAGGGGGCTTCACTGAAGCTTTCTTT. It encodes CASSLTGGFTEAFF.

This clone was found a few times. The chain carries TRBV5-1 and TRBJ1-1, with D possibly matching TRBD1 (6 bases). Germline loops: CDR1 SGHRS, CDR2 YFSETQ. V lost 0 bases and J 3 bases, leaving 9 bases between the germline ends. The CDR3 is 14 residues long. Written as DNA, the CDR3 is TGCGCCAGCAGCTTGGATGGGGGCCACACTGAAGCTTTCTTT. Translated: CASSLDGGHTEAFF.

The V gene is TRBV5-1, the J gene TRBJ1-2, with TRBD1 as a possible D gene (6 bases). Germline CDR1 is SGHRS and CDR2 is YFSETQ. There are 16 residues in the CDR3. Trimming removed 4 bases from V and 1 base from J, with 17 bases in between. The CDR3 nucleotides are TGCGCCAGCAGCCCGTGGACAGCCGGGGGTAACTATGGCTACACCTTC. Translated: CASSPWTAGGNYGYTF.

This clone was observed a handful of times. CDR3 in DNA: TGTGCCAGCAGCTTAGCGGGGGGAGGGTCCTACGAGCAGTACTTC. Protein: CASSLAGGGSYEQYF. This chain links TRBV7-8 with TRBJ2-7; 7 nucleotides align to TRBD2. The CDR3 loop spans 15 amino acids. CDR1 and CDR2 (germline): SGHVS, FQNEAQ. The V gene end was trimmed by 0 bases and the J gene end by 1 base; junction bases not matched to a gene: 3.

This sequence joins TRBV29-1 and TRBJ2-5; TRBD1 aligns across 9 bases. CDR3 length equals 15 residues. The junction had 13 bases not matched to a gene; V was cut back by 6 bases and J by 5 bases. CDR1 and CDR2 (germline): SQVTM, ANQGSEA. The CDR3 DNA reads as TGCAGCGTAGTCCCCATGACAGGGGGTCAGGAGACCCAGTACTTC. This sequence encodes CSVVPMTGGQETQYF. The variable domain in full, completed from reference TRBV29-1 and TRBJ2-5, reads SAVISQKPSRDICQRGTSLTIQCQVDSQVTMMFWYRQQPGQSLTLIATANQGSEATYESGFVIDKFPISRPNLTFSTLTVSNMSPEDSSIYLCSVVPMTGGQETQYFGPGTRLLVL.

V is TRBV29-1 and J is TRBJ1-1; no reliable D call. V lost 6 bases and J 0 bases, leaving 11 bases between the germline ends. The CDR3 is 13 residues long. Germline CDR1 and CDR2: SQVTM and ANQGSEA. The CDR3 spells CSVSSSMNTEAFF. The CDR3 DNA reads as TGCAGCGTCTCCAGCAGCATGAACACTGAAGCTTTCTTT.

V and J are TRBV2 and TRBJ2-1; 8 nucleotides match TRBD1. The germline V gene encodes CDR1 SNHLY and CDR2 FYNNEI. The trim removed 4 bases at V and 7 bases at J, leaving 9 bases unmatched. The CDR3 is 15 residues long. The DNA for the CDR3 is TGTGCCAGCAGTGTAAAGACAGGGGCAGGAAATGAGCAGTTCTTC. Translated, it gives CASSVKTGAGNEQFF.

V usage is TRBV28 and J usage is TRBJ1-5, with 9 bases matching TRBD1. Germline V gene data show CDR1 as MDHEN and CDR2 as SYDVKM. There are 15 residues in the CDR3. With 7 bases clipped from V and 7 bases from J, the junction kept 11 bases outside the gene matches. The CDR3 nucleotides are TGTGCCAGCATCCCCCGGGACAGGGTCGTGCAGCCCCAGCATTTT. This sequence encodes CASIPRDRVVQPQHF.

The chain recombines TRBV28 with TRBJ2-7, with TRBD2 matching over 9 bases. Per the germline V gene, CDR1 is MDHEN and CDR2 is SYDVKM. CDR3 size: 13 residues. V lost 10 bases and J lost 0; bases outside the gene matches: 4. This CDR3 reads CAIGAGGSYEQYF. The CDR3, as DNA: TGTGCCATCGGAGCGGGGGGCTCCTACGAGCAGTACTTC. The variable domain in full, completed from reference TRBV28 and TRBJ2-7, reads DVKVTQSSRYLVKRTGEKVFLECVQDMDHENMFWYRQDPGLGLRLIYFSYDVKMKEKGDIPEGYSVSREKKERFSLILESASTNQTSMYLCAIGAGGSYEQYFGPGTRLTVT.

V usage is TRBV9 and J usage is TRBJ2-7; TRBD2 matches 10 bases. CDR1 is SGDLS, CDR2 YYNGEE, per germline. Germline trimming cut 3 bases from V and 6 bases from J; bases unmatched to any gene: 12. The CDR3 runs to 16 residues. The chain's CDR3 is CASSGSSSGGFFEQYF. CDR3 nucleotides: TGTGCCAGCAGCGGCAGCTCTAGCGGGGGATTTTTCGAGCAGTACTTC.

V usage is TRBV10-3 and J usage is TRBJ2-1; possibly TRBD2 for D (6 bases). CDR1 ENHRY and CDR2 SYGVKD come from the germline V gene. Between the trimmed V and J ends, which lost 10 bases and 6 bases, there was a span of 19 bases. This CDR3 comprises 14 residues. The CDR3 protein is CATAGRSLLNEQFF. In DNA form, the CDR3 reads TGTGCCACCGCTGGGAGGTCCCTCCTCAATGAGCAGTTCTTC.

This chain uses TRBV5-1 with TRBJ1-4; D is unclear. The CDR3 contains 14 residues. Germline V gene data show CDR1 as SGHRS and CDR2 as YFSETQ. Trimming took 0 bases from V and 3 from J, leaving 6 bases between them. The CDR3 spells CASSLGGPNEKLFF. CDR3 sequence (DNA): TGCGCCAGCAGCTTGGGAGGCCCTAATGAAAAACTGTTTTTT.

The CDR3 DNA sequence: TGTGCCAGCAGTCCTCAACAGGGGATCCAGCCCCAGCATTTT. This codes for CASSPQQGIQPQHF. V and J are TRBV28 and TRBJ1-5; 7 bases align to TRBD1. The germline CDR1 and CDR2 sequences are MDHEN and SYDVKM. The V gene end was trimmed by 5 bases and the J gene end by 7 bases; junction bases not matched to a gene: 8. The CDR3 has 14 amino acids.

This chain uses TRBV5-1 with TRBJ1-2, with no clear D. CDR1 and CDR2 from the germline V gene are SGHRS and YFSETQ. This CDR3 has 12 amino acids. Trimming shortened V by 4 bases and J by 5 bases, and 9 bases separated the two germline ends. CDR3: CASSQFRYGYTF. The DNA of the CDR3 is TGCGCCAGCAGCCAGTTTAGGTATGGCTACACCTTC. Drawing the rest from reference TRBV5-1 and TRBJ1-2, the complete variable domain is KAGVTQTPRYLIKTRGQQVTLSCSPISGHRSVSWYQQTPGQGLQFLFEYFSETQRNKGNFPGRFSGRQFSNSRSEMNVSTLELGDSALYLCASSQFRYGYTFGSGTRLTVV.

The CDR3: CASSYFFGLYEQYF. As DNA, the CDR3 is TGTGCCAGCAGTTACTTTTTTGGACTCTACGAGCAGTACTTC. The chain uses TRBV6-6 and TRBJ2-7; weak D call: TRBD2 (5 bases). V shed 1 base and J shed 3 bases, with 10 bases lying between them. Germline CDR1 reads MNHNY; CDR2 reads SVGAGI (reference sequence). The CDR3 is 14 amino acids.

On this clone itself: At the DNA level, this CDR3 is encoded by other sequences in the same sample as well. J is TRBJ1-4 and V is TRBV18, with D unresolved. This CDR3 region has 14 residues. Trimming took 3 bases from V and 5 from J, leaving 10 bases between them. Germline V gene sequence: CDR1 KGHSH, CDR2 LQKENI. CDR3 in amino acids: CASSPRRSNEKLFF. The CDR3 nucleotides read TGTGCCAGCTCACCCAGGCGGTCCAATGAAAAACTGTTTTTT.

The chain carries TRBV19 and TRBJ1-5; tentatively, D is TRBD1 (6 bases). The CDR3 is 13 amino acids. V gave up 7 bases and J gave up 0 bases, with 7 bases separating them. Germline V gene lookup returns CDR1 LNHDA and CDR2 SQIVND (reference sequence). CDR3 residues: CASNRVSNQPQHF. In DNA form, the CDR3 reads TGTGCCAGTAACAGGGTTAGCAATCAGCCCCAGCATTTT. Full variable domain (rest looked up from reference TRBV19 and TRBJ1-5): DGGITQSPKYLFRKEGQNVTLSCEQNLNHDAMYWYRQDPGQGLRLIYYSQIVNDFQKGDIAEGYSVSREKKESFPLTVTSAQKNPTAFYLCASNRVSNQPQHFGDGTRLSIL.

This clone was seen only once. The rearrangement links TRBV18 to TRBJ2-1; 8 bases align to TRBD1. The V segment lost 3 bases and the J segment 8 bases; nucleotides outside the gene matches: 6. CDR3 size: 14 residues. Germline CDR1 KGHSH, CDR2 LQKENI. CDR3 loop: CASSPIQTGDEQFF. The CDR3 nucleotides read TGTGCCAGCTCACCCATTCAGACAGGGGATGAGCAGTTCTTC.

The DNA of the CDR3 is TGTGCCATCAGTGGGACAGGGGTGGCGAATTCACCCCTCCACTTT. Residues: CAISGTGVANSPLHF. The chain joins TRBV10-3 to TRBJ1-6; 9 bases are shared with TRBD1. The CDR3 has 15 amino acids. Trimming cost V 4 bases and J 7 bases; bases outside gene matches: 5. CDR1 and CDR2 (germline): ENHRY, SYGVKD.